This is a list of T cell receptor beta chains from one sample in a study of Graves' ophthalmopathy and Graves' hyperthyroidism. MiXCR, applied by TCRdb to the multiplex PCR reads, yields one record per CDR3 protein. The sample holds around 1,200,000 distinct CDR3 sequences, 35% to 40% seen once. Sequenced material: peripheral blood or thyroid tissue (not recorded which). Receptors originate from an adult man with Graves' hyperthyroidism. CDR3s include the opening cysteine and the closing phenylalanine or tryptophan.

V: TRBV12-5; J: TRBJ1-5; CDR3: CASGQNSEDRGRSPNQPQHF
V: TRBV10-3; J: TRBJ1-1; CDR3: CATVTGRDLKGAFF
V: TRBV7-4; J: TRBJ2-7; CDR3: CASNPGTGVHEQYF
V: TRBV7-8; J: TRBJ2-5; CDR3: CASSLALTEARRQETQYF
V: TRBV6-2/TRBV6-3; J: TRBJ2-7; CDR3: CASSWGTPDGQYF
V: TRBV10-3; J: TRBJ1-1; CDR3: CASSTDNEVMNTEALF
V: TRBV28; J: TRBJ1-6; CDR3: CASSLPGQRNSPLHF
V: TRBV10-3; J: TRBJ2-5; CDR3: CAISTGEGQETQYF
V: TRBV12-3/TRBV12-4; J: TRBJ1-2; CDR3: CASSLNPTGGFFGYTF
V: TRBV4-1; J: TRBJ2-5; CDR3: CASSQDPGPLIQYF
V: TRBV9; J: TRBJ2-5; CDR3: CASSPTPSLSGGLQETQYF
V: TRBV2; J: TRBJ2-2; CDR3: CASRPHRDAGELFF
V: TRBV9; J: TRBJ2-1; CDR3: CASSVGWGGYNEQFF
V: TRBV4-1; J: TRBJ2-2; CDR3: CASSQAPNTGELFF
V: TRBV20-1; J: TRBJ1-2; CDR3: CSALTVPYGYTF
V: TRBV6-5; J: TRBJ1-4; CDR3: CASSYSGGAEEKLFF
V: TRBV7-8; J: TRBJ1-2; CDR3: CASTPDRDASLRGYTF
V: TRBV9; J: TRBJ2-5; CDR3: CASSVGLAGDPETQYF
V: TRBV5-1; J: TRBJ1-2; CDR3: CASSPPSAYGYTF
V: TRBV7-9; J: TRBJ1-1; CDR3: CASSARERGLTEAFF
V: TRBV2; J: TRBJ1-5; CDR3: CASRKTGPHF
V: TRBV7-6; J: TRBJ1-4; CDR3: CASSLRRGDTGKLFF
V: TRBV29-1; J: TRBJ2-5; CDR3: CSVAAGMTRYQETQYF
V: TRBV13; J: TRBJ2-7; CDR3: CASSDSLALYEQYF
V: TRBV2; J: TRBJ1-1; CDR3: CASSQGLAGANTEAFF
V: TRBV6-4; J: TRBJ1-1; CDR3: CASSAPPWDKNTEAFF
V: TRBV5-1; J: TRBJ1-2; CDR3: CASSSQGRVEGYTF
V: TRBV20-1; J: TRBJ1-1; CDR3: CTGTRGNTEAFF
V: TRBV2; J: TRBJ1-3; CDR3: CASSPVGGTGSGNTIYF
V: TRBV9; J: TRBJ2-2; CDR3: CASGAGAGELFF
V: TRBV7-9; J: TRBJ2-3; CDR3: CASSSVLGGTDTQYF
V: TRBV28; J: TRBJ2-7; CDR3: CASSIRDRHLSYEQYF
V: TRBV10-3; J: TRBJ2-7; CDR3: CAIRRPTAYEQYF
V: TRBV30; J: TRBJ2-5; CDR3: CAWSYRDQETQYF
V: TRBV7-9; J: TRBJ1-6; CDR3: CASSLDTDRLAPLHF
V: TRBV5-1; J: TRBJ2-5; CDR3: CASTPGTGKETQYF
V: TRBV2; J: TRBJ2-6; CDR3: CASSVSGTANTEAF
V: TRBV2; J: TRBJ1-5; CDR3: CASSVEEGQPQHF
V: TRBV7-9; J: TRBJ1-5; CDR3: CASSLAGANQETQHF
V: TRBV11-2; J: TRBJ2-7; CDR3: CASSLEGGTAPRAQYF
V: TRBV7-2; J: TRBJ2-7; CDR3: CASSLAGTSGRYEQYF
V: TRBV5-1; J: TRBJ1-4; CDR3: CASSPGQGWEKLFF
V: TRBV12-3/TRBV12-4; J: TRBJ2-7; CDR3: CASSLPGVVQYF
V: TRBV12-3/TRBV12-4; J: TRBJ2-5; CDR3: CASSSHGTRGETQYF
V: TRBV20-1; J: TRBJ1-5; CDR3: CSAREYRRSNQPQHF
V: TRBV29-1; J: TRBJ2-2; CDR3: CSVEDRQRVRTGELFF
V: TRBV29-1; J: TRBJ1-5; CDR3: CSVASGWDQPQHF
V: TRBV15; J: TRBJ1-5; CDR3: CATSSGTGASYNQPQHF